This T cell receptor (beta chain) derives from a study of yellow fever vaccine responses in identical twins. Germline V lookup: CDR1 SQVTM, CDR2 ANQGSEA. The CDR3 contains 14 residues. V was clipped by 6 bases and J by 7 bases, with 19 bases between them. Study-level results: Vaccine T cell responses of twins reportedly seemed partly convergent and partly personalized.

As to this clonotype: Its specificity is not known.

TCRdb reanalysed the RT-PCR reads using MiXCR and keeps one entry per CDR3 protein. Of 5,500 to 6,500 distinct CDR3 sequences listed, 65% were seen once; the top ten hold more than 4%. This receptor was identified in a woman between 18 and 29 years old who received the yellow fever vaccine. This rearrangement joins TRBV29-1 to TRBJ1-5; no firm D call. Sequences were derived from T cells from blood (PBMCs), unsorted or a sorted subset (not recorded which), sampled before or after yellow fever vaccination (not recorded which). CDR3 nucleotides: TGCAGCGTAGCCCCAGACGGGGTAGAGCAGCCCCAGCATTTT. This sequence encodes CSVAPDGVEQPQHF.